Listed below are T cell receptor beta chains from one sample, sequenced in a study of T cells in Graves' hyperthyroidism and ophthalmopathy. TCRdb re-derived calls from the multiplex PCR reads in MiXCR, one entry per CDR3 protein. The data contain around 720,000 distinct CDR3 sequences, approximately 36% of them singletons. Source material: blood. The receptors come from a woman between 40 and 50 years old with Graves' hyperthyroidism. The CDR3 runs from the conserved cysteine through the conserved F or W. Fields, in order: V gene, CDR3 protein.

V gene: TRBV7-3; CDR3 protein: CASSQVGLPTGELFF
V gene: TRBV10-3; CDR3 protein: CAISESDRAFQETQYF
V gene: TRBV6-6; CDR3 protein: CASSPPRGALNLHF
V gene: TRBV19; CDR3 protein: CATTRRTGEGQPQHF
V gene: TRBV7-9; CDR3 protein: CASSSPPWAGQETQYF
V gene: TRBV7-9; CDR3 protein: CASISYRVQGRGNQPQHF
V gene: TRBV25-1; CDR3 protein: CASSPQTRNTEAFF
V gene: TRBV7-9; CDR3 protein: CASSLVETYTEAFF
V gene: TRBV19; CDR3 protein: CASSIFLGQGRGDRNSPLHF
V gene: TRBV4-3; CDR3 protein: CASSGVGGGTDTQYF
V gene: TRBV10-1; CDR3 protein: CASSGSNANSPLHF
V gene: TRBV6-6; CDR3 protein: CASGILPEDETQYF
V gene: TRBV6-6; CDR3 protein: CASIGGASGNTEAFF
V gene: TRBV10-3; CDR3 protein: CATRVGGHNSPLHF
V gene: TRBV29-1; CDR3 protein: CSTPSGTHNYGYTF
V gene: TRBV5-1; CDR3 protein: CASSLFGWGDTQYF
V gene: TRBV5-6; CDR3 protein: CASSLTDSGNTIYF
V gene: TRBV7-9; CDR3 protein: CASSPEGGEQYF
V gene: TRBV7-2; CDR3 protein: CASSPAGTGGFPGANVLTF
V gene: TRBV11-2; CDR3 protein: CASSRSGVGTGELFF
V gene: TRBV7-2; CDR3 protein: CASSPTEGNGYTF
V gene: TRBV7-9; CDR3 protein: CASSFTGQLNSNYGYTF
V gene: TRBV28; CDR3 protein: CASSSAGEQETQYF
V gene: TRBV6-6; CDR3 protein: CASGSNEQYF
V gene: TRBV6-6; CDR3 protein: CASRKSDRGSVAQYF
V gene: TRBV6-1; CDR3 protein: CASSPEDLYSPLHF
V gene: TRBV28; CDR3 protein: CASSLPAGQGEKLFF
V gene: TRBV7-9; CDR3 protein: CASSHGQGDNSPLHF
V gene: TRBV6-5; CDR3 protein: CASSSEYSGANVLTF
V gene: TRBV12-3/TRBV12-4; CDR3 protein: CASRRTGQNTEAFF
V gene: TRBV2; CDR3 protein: CASRPDLRVYEQYF